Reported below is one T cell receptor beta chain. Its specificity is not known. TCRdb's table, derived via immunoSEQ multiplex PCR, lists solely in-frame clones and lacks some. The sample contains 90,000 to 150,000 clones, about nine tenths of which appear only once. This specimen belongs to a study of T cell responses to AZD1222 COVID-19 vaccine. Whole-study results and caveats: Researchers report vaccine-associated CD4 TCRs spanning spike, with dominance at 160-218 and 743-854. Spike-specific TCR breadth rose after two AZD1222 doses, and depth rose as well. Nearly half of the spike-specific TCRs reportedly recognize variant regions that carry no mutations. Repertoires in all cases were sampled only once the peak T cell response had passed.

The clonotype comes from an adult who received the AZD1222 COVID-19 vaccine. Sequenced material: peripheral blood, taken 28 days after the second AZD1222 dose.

The CDR3: CASSPLSWTRQETQYF. CDR3 sequence (DNA): TGTGCCAGCAGCCCGTTAAGTTGGACTAGACAAGAGACCCAGTACTTC. The chain couples TRBV14 to TRBJ2-5, with 7 bases matching TRBD2. J was trimmed by 2 bases and V by 4 bases; bases with no gene match: 10. The CDR3 consists of 16 residues. Germline lookup yields CDR1 SGHDN and CDR2 FVKESK.